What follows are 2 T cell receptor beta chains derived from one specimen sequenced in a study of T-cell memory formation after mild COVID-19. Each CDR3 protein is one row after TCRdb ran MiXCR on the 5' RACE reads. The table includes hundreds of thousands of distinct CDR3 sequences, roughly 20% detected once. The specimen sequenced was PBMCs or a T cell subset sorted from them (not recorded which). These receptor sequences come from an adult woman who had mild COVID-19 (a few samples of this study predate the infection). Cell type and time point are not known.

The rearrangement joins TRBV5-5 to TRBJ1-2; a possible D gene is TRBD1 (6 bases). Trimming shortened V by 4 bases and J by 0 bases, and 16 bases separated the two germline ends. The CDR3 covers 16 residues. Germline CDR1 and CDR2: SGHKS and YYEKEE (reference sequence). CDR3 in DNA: TGTGCCAGCAGCAATGGGACGGGACAAGCTAACTATGGCTACACCTTC. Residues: CASSNGTGQANYGYTF.

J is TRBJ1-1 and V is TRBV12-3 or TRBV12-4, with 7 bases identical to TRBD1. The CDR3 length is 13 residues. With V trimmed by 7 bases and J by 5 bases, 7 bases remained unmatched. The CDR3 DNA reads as TGTGCCAGCACCCACAGGGGATTTACTGAAGCTTTCTTT. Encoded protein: CASTHRGFTEAFF.